One sample yielded the 16 T cell receptor beta chains listed below, sequenced in a study of blood T cell repertoires in COVID-19. Some clones are missing from TCRdb's copy, which holds only in-frame ones; the method was immunoSEQ multiplex PCR. The data contain a few hundred thousand clones, 90% of them singletons. The specimen was PBMCs or T cells enriched from blood (not recorded which). These receptors were taken from a man aged 30-40 years who had been exposed to COVID-19.

The chain couples TRBV15 to TRBJ2-3, with TRBD1 as a possible D gene (5 bases). The germline V and J ends were trimmed by 6 bases and 0 bases, with 13 bases remaining between them. The CDR3 runs 15 residues. CDR1 and CDR2 from the germline V gene are LNHNV and YYDKDF (reference sequence). The CDR3 DNA is TGTGCCACCAGGAAACAGGAAACTAGCACAGATACGCAGTATTTT. This codes for CATRKQETSTDTQYF.

CDR3 in DNA: TGTGCCAGCATCGCCTTCCCAGCGGGGGGCCCCACCGGGGAGCTGTTTTTT. It encodes CASIAFPAGGPTGELFF. The genes are TRBV7-6 and TRBJ2-2; 9 nucleotides match TRBD2. In germline, CDR1 is SGHVS, CDR2 FNYEAQ. J gave up 4 bases and V 7 bases, and 13 bases lay outside the gene matches. The CDR3 runs to 17 residues. Full variable domain (missing parts from reference TRBV7-6 and TRBJ2-2): GAGVSQSPRYKVTKRGQDVALRCDPISGHVSLYWYRQALGQGPEFLTYFNYEAQQDKSGLPNDRFSAERPEGSISTLTIQRTEQRDSAMYRCASIAFPAGGPTGELFFGEGSRLTVL.

CDR3 amino acids: CASSIGRRGPDGYTF. The CDR3 nucleotides are TGTGCCAGTAGTATCGGGCGCAGGGGCCCAGACGGCTACACCTTC. V gene TRBV19 combines with J gene TRBJ1-2; weak D call: TRBD1 (6 bases). This CDR3 spans 15 amino acids. V lost 3 bases to trimming and J lost 8 bases, with 19 bases between them. The V gene's germline CDR1 is LNHDA and CDR2 SQIVND (reference sequence).

The gene calls are TRBV2 and TRBJ2-7; the D is unclear. Looked up from germline, CDR1 is SNHLY and CDR2 is FYNNEI. V was cut by 2 bases and J by 5 bases, with 10 bases left in between. The CDR3 has 13 amino acids. The CDR3 reads CASSERRQDEQYF. CDR3 sequence (DNA): TGTGCCAGCAGTGAACGCCGGCAGGACGAGCAGTACTTC.

The CDR3 spells CASSLGPREPQKYTQYF. In nucleotides, the CDR3 is TGTGCCAGCAGCCTAGGTCCGCGGGAGCCCCAGAAGTATACGCAGTATTTT. V gene TRBV7-9 combines with J gene TRBJ2-3; TRBD2 agrees at 7 bases. CDR1 is SEHNR and CDR2 is FQNEAQ in the germline V gene (reference sequence). The V segment lost 5 bases and the J segment 7 bases; nucleotides outside the gene matches: 18. This CDR3 comprises 17 residues.

V gene TRBV4-1 combines with J gene TRBJ1-5; 9 nucleotides line up with TRBD1. The J segment lost 7 bases and the V segment lost 2 bases, leaving 15 bases of the junction unmatched. The CDR3 is made up of 18 amino acids. Germline CDR1 MGHRA, CDR2 YSYEKL. CDR3 residues: CASSQTQRGTGRDQPQHF. In DNA form, the CDR3 reads TGCGCCAGCAGCCAAACACAACGAGGGACAGGGAGGGACCAGCCCCAGCATTTT.

V usage is TRBV4-1 and J usage is TRBJ1-6, with 7 bases fitting TRBD1. The CDR3 sequence is 17 residues long. After removal of 0 bases from V and 6 bases from J, the junction contained 8 bases not matched to a gene. Germline V CDR1 and CDR2: MGHRA, YSYEKL. CDR3 region: CASSQEPLTGSNSPLHF. The CDR3 DNA reads as TGCGCCAGCAGCCAAGAACCCCTGACAGGGAGTAATTCACCCCTCCACTTT.

The V and J genes are TRBV5-6 and TRBJ2-7; D is perhaps TRBD1 (6 bases). The germline V gene has CDR1 SGHDT and CDR2 YYEEEE. The CDR3 has 14 amino acids. V gave up 0 bases and J gave up 2 bases, with 9 bases separating them. This CDR3 is CASSLVDSTYEQYF. The CDR3 bases are TGTGCCAGCAGCTTGGTGGACAGCACCTACGAGCAGTACTTC.

This clone appeared once. J is TRBJ2-6 and V is TRBV3-1 (or the pseudogene TRBV3-2), with TRBD1 as a possible D gene (5 bases). The length of the CDR3 is 15 residues. V lost 0 bases to trimming and J lost 4 bases, with 7 bases between them. Germline assignment: CDR1 LGHDT and CDR2 YNNKEL (reference sequence). The CDR3 loop is CASSQDRAGANVLTF. CDR3 bases: TGTGCCAGCAGCCAAGACAGGGCCGGGGCCAACGTCCTGACTTTC.

Details on this clone: Other DNA sequences in this sample translate to the same CDR3. V gene TRBV6-4 combines with J gene TRBJ2-2; D possibly corresponds to TRBD2 (5 bases). The CDR3 is 13 residues long. Germline assignment: CDR1 MRHNA and CDR2 SNTAGT. V was clipped by 3 bases and J by 5 bases, with 7 bases between them. The CDR3 bases are TGTGCCAGCAGTGAGACGGGAACCGGGGAGCTGTTTTTT. As protein: CASSETGTGELFF.

This clone occurred a few times. The chain carries TRBV29-1 and TRBJ2-2; TRBD1 aligns across 7 bases. There are 15 residues in the CDR3. V lost 4 bases, J lost 4 bases, and 9 bases stayed unmatched. The V gene's germline CDR1 is SQVTM and CDR2 ANQGSEA. CDR3: CSVASGQVTTGELFF. The CDR3 DNA reads TGCAGCGTTGCATCAGGACAGGTGACCACCGGGGAGCTGTTTTTT.

The chain is built from TRBV10-3 and TRBJ1-5; 7 bases align to TRBD1. The CDR3 is 15 amino acids. CDR1 ENHRY and CDR2 SYGVKD come from the germline V gene. Trimming at V came to 4 bases and at J to 5 bases, leaving 8 bases not matched to a gene. CDR3 nucleotide sequence: TGTGCCATCAGTGCACGACAGGGATGGGATCAGCCCCAGCATTTT. It translates to CAISARQGWDQPQHF.

The J gene is TRBJ1-5, the V gene TRBV11-2; D uncertain. Germline assignment: CDR1 SGHAT and CDR2 FQNNGV. The CDR3 spans 13 residues. The ends were cut back, 1 base at V and 5 bases at J, with 6 bases in the middle. As DNA, the CDR3 is TGTGCCAGCAGCTTAGGGCCCCATCAGCCCCAGCATTTT. It encodes CASSLGPHQPQHF.

The chain is built from TRBV13 and TRBJ1-2; the match to TRBD1 covers 8 bases. Germline trimming cut 5 bases from V and 8 bases from J; bases unmatched to any gene: 10. Germline values: CDR1 PRHDT, CDR2 FYEKMQ (reference sequence). The length of the CDR3 is 14 residues. The CDR3 DNA reads TGTGCCAGCAGCCAGAACAGGGGGACGGGCGGCTACACCTTC. Its translation is CASSQNRGTGGYTF. Full variable domain (missing parts from reference TRBV13 and TRBJ1-2): AAGVIQSPRHLIKEKRETATLKCYPIPRHDTVYWYQQGPGQDPQFLISFYEKMQSDKGSIPDRFSAQQFSDYHSELNMSSLELGDSALYFCASSQNRGTGGYTFGSGTRLTVV.

The chain recombines TRBV9 with TRBJ2-1; D is ambiguous. This CDR3 has 17 amino acids. Trimming took off 2 bases at V and 4 bases at J, with 19 bases between the two ends. Per the germline V gene, CDR1 is SGDLS and CDR2 is YYNGEE. Here the CDR3 DNA reads TGTGCCAGCAGCGTCCGCCCCGTAGCTAGACCTTACAATGAGCAGTTCTTC. The encoded protein is CASSVRPVARPYNEQFF.

This clone showed up just once. This rearrangement joins TRBV6-5 to TRBJ1-2, with 8 bases matching TRBD1. Trimming removed 10 bases from V and 8 bases from J; junction bases left unmatched: 12. This CDR3 is 13 amino acids long. Germline V gene sequence: CDR1 MNHEY, CDR2 SVGAGI. The CDR3 region is CATTSAGGLGYTF. DNA for the CDR3: TGTGCCACCACCTCGGCAGGGGGCCTCGGCTACACCTTC.